The source of this TCR beta chain is a study of blood T cell repertoires in COVID-19. Overall study: Collection of acute and convalescent COVID-19 samples took place in the United States, Italy and Spain. In each case, the material was cDNA or gDNA derived from T cells, B-cell-depleted T cells, or PBMCs.

During active infection, Seattle patients enrolled and were then monitored through disease. The protocol was immunoSEQ multiplex PCR, while the TCRdb copy is restricted to in-frame clones and leaves out a portion. This table holds roughly 180,000 clones, 80% to 90% found once. The sample taken for sequencing was peripheral blood. This TCR derives from a woman aged 40 to 50 with COVID-19, enrolled during active disease.

The CDR3 DNA reads TGTGCCAGCAGCTTAGATGGTGGGGGAGGTACTGAAGCTTTCTTT. Protein sequence: CASSLDGGGGTEAFF. The chain carries TRBV11-2 and TRBJ1-1, with D tentatively TRBD1 (5 bases). V lost 0 bases and J 5 bases, leaving 13 bases between the germline ends. The germline CDR1 and CDR2 sequences are SGHAT and FQNNGV. CDR3 length equals 15 residues.